A single sample is the source of the 2 T cell receptor beta chains below, sequenced in a study of blood T cell repertoires in COVID-19. The table came from immunoSEQ multiplex PCR; TCRdb's copy has only in-frame clones and leaves some out. The table records hundreds of thousands of clones, about 87% of them present only once. Sequences were obtained from peripheral blood. These TCRs come from a man younger than 35 with COVID-19, enrolled during active disease.

This sequence joins TRBV5-5 and TRBJ1-6, with 8 positions matching TRBD1. The CDR3 length is 15 residues. Per the germline V gene, CDR1 is SGHKS and CDR2 is YYEKEE (reference sequence). Germline trimming cut 2 bases from V and 7 bases from J; bases unmatched to any gene: 5. The CDR3 DNA reads as TGTGCCAGCAGCTTCGACGGGACAGGCAATTCACCCCTCCACTTT. Translating gives CASSFDGTGNSPLHF.

The chain couples TRBV5-4 to TRBJ2-1; a possible D gene is TRBD2 (6 bases). Trimming cost V 3 bases and J 1 base, with 14 bases left between them. The CDR3 is 16 residues long. The germline V gene encodes CDR1 SGHNT and CDR2 YYREEE (reference sequence). The CDR3 loop reads CASSSGRGISYNEQFF. CDR3 DNA: TGTGCCAGCAGCTCTGGGCGCGGGATTTCCTACAATGAGCAGTTCTTC. Variable domain in full (rest from reference TRBV5-4 and TRBJ2-1): ETGVTQSPTHLIKTRGQQVTLRCSSQSGHNTVSWYQQALGQGPQFIFQYYREEENGRGNFPPRFSGLQFPNYSSELNVNALELDDSALYLCASSSGRGISYNEQFFGPGTRLTVL.